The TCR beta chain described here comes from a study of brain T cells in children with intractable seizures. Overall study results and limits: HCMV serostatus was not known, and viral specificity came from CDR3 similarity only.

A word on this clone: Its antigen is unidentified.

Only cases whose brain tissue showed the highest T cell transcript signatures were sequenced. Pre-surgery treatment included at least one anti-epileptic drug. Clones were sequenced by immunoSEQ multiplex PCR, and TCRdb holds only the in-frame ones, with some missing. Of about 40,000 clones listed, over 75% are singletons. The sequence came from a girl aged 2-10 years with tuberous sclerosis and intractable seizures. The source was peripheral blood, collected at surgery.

CDR3 nucleotides: TGTGCCAGCAGCTTAAATGCAGGAACCACCGGGGAGCTGTTTTTT. Translated, it gives CASSLNAGTTGELFF. This rearrangement joins TRBV11-2 to TRBJ2-2; D is unclear. The V and J ends lost 2 bases and 4 bases respectively, with 11 bases between them. CDR3 length: 15 amino acids. The germline gives CDR1 SGHAT, CDR2 FQNNGV.